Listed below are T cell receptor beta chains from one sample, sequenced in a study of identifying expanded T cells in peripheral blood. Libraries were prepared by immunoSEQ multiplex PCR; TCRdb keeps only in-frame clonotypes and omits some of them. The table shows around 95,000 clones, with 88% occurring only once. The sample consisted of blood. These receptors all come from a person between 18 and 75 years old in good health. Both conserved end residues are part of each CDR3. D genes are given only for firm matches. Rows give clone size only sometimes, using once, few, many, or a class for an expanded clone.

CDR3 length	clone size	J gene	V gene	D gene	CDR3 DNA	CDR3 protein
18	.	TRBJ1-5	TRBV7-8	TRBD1	TGTGCCAGCAGCTTAGTGGCGACAGGGTCGGGGGACAATCAGCCCCAGCATTTT	CASSLVATGSGDNQPQHF
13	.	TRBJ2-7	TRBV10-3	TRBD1	TGTGCCATCAGTGATACGTCAGGGGGCGAGCAGTACTTC	CAISDTSGGEQYF
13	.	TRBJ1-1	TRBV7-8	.	TGTGCCAGCAGCCCTACATTGAACACTGAAGCTTTCTTT	CASSPTLNTEAFF
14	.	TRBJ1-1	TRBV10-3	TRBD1	TGTGCCATCAGTCCCGGGACAGGGAACACTGAAGCTTTCTTT	CAISPGTGNTEAFF
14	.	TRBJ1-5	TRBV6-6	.	TGTGCCAGCAGTGGCAGGGAGGTCAATCAGCCCCAGCATTTT	CASSGREVNQPQHF
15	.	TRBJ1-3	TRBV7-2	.	TGTGCCAGCAGCCTAGATGGGACCTCTGGAAACACCATATATTTT	CASSLDGTSGNTIYF
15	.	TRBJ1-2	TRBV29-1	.	TGCAGCGTCGCACTGGGGGCAGGTAGTAACTATGGCTACACCTTC	CSVALGAGSNYGYTF
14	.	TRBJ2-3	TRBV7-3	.	TGTGCCAGCGGGATTACAGGGATTGGAGATACGCAGTATTTT	CASGITGIGDTQYF
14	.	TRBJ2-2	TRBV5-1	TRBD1	TGCGCCAGCAGCTTAATGACAGGGGTCGGGGAGCTGTTTTTT	CASSLMTGVGELFF
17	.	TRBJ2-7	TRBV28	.	TGTGCCAGCAGCCTAATAGTGTACGGAGGGAACTCCTACGAGCAGTACTTC	CASSLIVYGGNSYEQYF
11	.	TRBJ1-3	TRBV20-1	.	TGCAGTGCCCCCCGCTGGGGGGCCCAAGGGTTT	CSAPRWGAQGF
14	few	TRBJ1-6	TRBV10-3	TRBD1	TGTGCCATCAGTGGAGACAGGGGTTACTCACCCCTCCACTTT	CAISGDRGYSPLHF
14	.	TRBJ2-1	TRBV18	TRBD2	TGTGCCAGCTCTCCGACTAGCCCGGGTTACGGTGAGTTCTTC	CASSPTSPGYGEFF
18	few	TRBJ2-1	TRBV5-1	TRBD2	TGCGCCAGCAGCCACGGACTAGCGTCATCGGCATACGACAATGAGCAGTTCTTC	CASSHGLASSAYDNEQFF
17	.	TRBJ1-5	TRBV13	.	TGTGCCAGCAGCTTAGGTCGAGGGAGGGCTAGCAATCAGCCCCAGCATTTT	CASSLGRGRASNQPQHF
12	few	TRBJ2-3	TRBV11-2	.	TGTGCCAGCAGCCCGATCACAGATACGCAGTATTTT	CASSPITDTQYF
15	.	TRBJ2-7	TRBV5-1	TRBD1	TGCGCCAGCAGCGATGCCGGGACAGGGGCCTACGAGCAGTACTTC	CASSDAGTGAYEQYF
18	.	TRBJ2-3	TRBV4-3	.	TGCGCCAGCAGCCAAGATTGGGAGGACTACTTAAACACAGATACGCAGTATTTT	CASSQDWEDYLNTDTQYF
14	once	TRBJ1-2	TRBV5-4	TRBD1	TGTGCCAGCAGCTGGGACAGGGGGCGCGGTGGCTACACCTTC	CASSWDRGRGGYTF
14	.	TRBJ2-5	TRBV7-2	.	TGTGCCAGCAGCACCAATGGAGGATCTGAGACCCAGTACTTC	CASSTNGGSETQYF
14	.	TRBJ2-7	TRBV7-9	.	TGTGCCAGCAGCTTAGCGGACAGCAGCTACGAGCAGTACTTC	CASSLADSSYEQYF
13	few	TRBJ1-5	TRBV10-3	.	TGTGCCATAGCCAGGGGCCCCAATCAGCCCCAGCATTTT	CAIARGPNQPQHF
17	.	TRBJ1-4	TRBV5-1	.	TGCGCCAGCAGCTTGAGCATACGGGGGAGCAGGGATGAAAAACTGTTTTTT	CASSLSIRGSRDEKLFF
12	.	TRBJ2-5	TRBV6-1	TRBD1	TGTGCCACCTGGACAGGGATGGAGACCCAGTACTTC	CATWTGMETQYF
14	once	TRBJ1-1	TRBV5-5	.	TGTGCCAGCAGCTTGGGACACCAGAACACTGAAGCTTTCTTT	CASSLGHQNTEAFF
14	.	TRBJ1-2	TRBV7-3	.	TGTGCCAGCAGCCCCGAGGGACGGGACTATGGCTACACCTTC	CASSPEGRDYGYTF
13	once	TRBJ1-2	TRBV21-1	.	TGTGCCAGCAGCAAAGTAAGGGGACGAGGCTACACCTTC	CASSKVRGRGYTF
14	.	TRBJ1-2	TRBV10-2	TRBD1	TGCGCCAGCAGCACCCGGGACAGGGGTTATGGCTACACCTTC	CASSTRDRGYGYTF
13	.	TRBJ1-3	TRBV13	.	TGTGCCAGCAGCTTACATTCTGGAAACACCATATATTTT	CASSLHSGNTIYF
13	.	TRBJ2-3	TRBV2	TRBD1	TGTGCCAGCAAGGACAGGAGGAGCAATACGCAGTATTTT	CASKDRRSNTQYF
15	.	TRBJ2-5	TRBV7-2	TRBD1	TGTGCCAGCAGCCCTACCAGGGACAGACAAGAGACCCAGTACTTC	CASSPTRDRQETQYF
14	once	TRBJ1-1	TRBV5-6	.	TGTGCCAGCAGCTTTACAGGGTTGAGGACTGAAGCTTTCTTT	CASSFTGLRTEAFF
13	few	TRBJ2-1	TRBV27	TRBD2	TGTGCCAGCAGTTTAGGACTAGTCAATGAGCAGTTCTTC	CASSLGLVNEQFF
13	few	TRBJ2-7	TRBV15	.	TGTGCCACCAGCAGAGGGGGGTTTGGCGAGCAGTACTTC	CATSRGGFGEQYF
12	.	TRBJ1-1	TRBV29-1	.	TGCAGCGTTGTAGGGCCGAACACTGAAGCTTTCTTT	CSVVGPNTEAFF
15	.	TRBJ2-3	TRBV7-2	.	TGTGCCAGCAGCCCGCAAGGGCCGGGCACAGATACGCAGTATTTT	CASSPQGPGTDTQYF
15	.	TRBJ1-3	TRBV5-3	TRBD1	TGTGCCAGAAGCCCTGGACAGGGTGGTGGAAACACCATATATTTT	CARSPGQGGGNTIYF
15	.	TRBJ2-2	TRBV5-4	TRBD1	TGTGCCAGCAGCCTCCGGGACAGGGTCACCGGGGAGCTGTTTTTT	CASSLRDRVTGELFF
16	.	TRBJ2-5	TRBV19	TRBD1	TGTGCCAGTAGACAAACAGGGGGCTCGTCGGTAGAGACCCAGTACTTC	CASRQTGGSSVETQYF
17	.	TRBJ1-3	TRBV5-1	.	TGCGCCAGCAGCCCCTTCCCCATAGGCTCGGGAGGAGACACCATATATTTT	CASSPFPIGSGGDTIYF
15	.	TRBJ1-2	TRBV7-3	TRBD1	TGTGCCAGCAGCCCACAGCCGGGACAGAACTATGGCTACACCTTC	CASSPQPGQNYGYTF
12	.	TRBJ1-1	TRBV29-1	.	TGCAGCGTTGGGGGGGGCGCATTGGTAGCTTTCTTT	CSVGGGALVAFF
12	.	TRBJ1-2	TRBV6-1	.	TGTGCCAGCAGTGAAGCTAGGGAAGGCTACACCTTC	CASSEAREGYTF
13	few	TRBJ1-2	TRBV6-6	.	TGTGCCAGCAGCTCCCTTGACGGGTATGGCTACACCTTC	CASSSLDGYGYTF
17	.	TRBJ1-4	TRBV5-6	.	TGTGCCAGCAGCTTGGGGGGGAACACCGGGAGCGTTGAAAAACTGTTTTTT	CASSLGGNTGSVEKLFF
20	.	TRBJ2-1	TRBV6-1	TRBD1	TGTGCCAGCAGTGTTCCAGTTGGGGCCTTCCGGGACAGGGTGGCGAATGAGCAGTTCTTC	CASSVPVGAFRDRVANEQFF